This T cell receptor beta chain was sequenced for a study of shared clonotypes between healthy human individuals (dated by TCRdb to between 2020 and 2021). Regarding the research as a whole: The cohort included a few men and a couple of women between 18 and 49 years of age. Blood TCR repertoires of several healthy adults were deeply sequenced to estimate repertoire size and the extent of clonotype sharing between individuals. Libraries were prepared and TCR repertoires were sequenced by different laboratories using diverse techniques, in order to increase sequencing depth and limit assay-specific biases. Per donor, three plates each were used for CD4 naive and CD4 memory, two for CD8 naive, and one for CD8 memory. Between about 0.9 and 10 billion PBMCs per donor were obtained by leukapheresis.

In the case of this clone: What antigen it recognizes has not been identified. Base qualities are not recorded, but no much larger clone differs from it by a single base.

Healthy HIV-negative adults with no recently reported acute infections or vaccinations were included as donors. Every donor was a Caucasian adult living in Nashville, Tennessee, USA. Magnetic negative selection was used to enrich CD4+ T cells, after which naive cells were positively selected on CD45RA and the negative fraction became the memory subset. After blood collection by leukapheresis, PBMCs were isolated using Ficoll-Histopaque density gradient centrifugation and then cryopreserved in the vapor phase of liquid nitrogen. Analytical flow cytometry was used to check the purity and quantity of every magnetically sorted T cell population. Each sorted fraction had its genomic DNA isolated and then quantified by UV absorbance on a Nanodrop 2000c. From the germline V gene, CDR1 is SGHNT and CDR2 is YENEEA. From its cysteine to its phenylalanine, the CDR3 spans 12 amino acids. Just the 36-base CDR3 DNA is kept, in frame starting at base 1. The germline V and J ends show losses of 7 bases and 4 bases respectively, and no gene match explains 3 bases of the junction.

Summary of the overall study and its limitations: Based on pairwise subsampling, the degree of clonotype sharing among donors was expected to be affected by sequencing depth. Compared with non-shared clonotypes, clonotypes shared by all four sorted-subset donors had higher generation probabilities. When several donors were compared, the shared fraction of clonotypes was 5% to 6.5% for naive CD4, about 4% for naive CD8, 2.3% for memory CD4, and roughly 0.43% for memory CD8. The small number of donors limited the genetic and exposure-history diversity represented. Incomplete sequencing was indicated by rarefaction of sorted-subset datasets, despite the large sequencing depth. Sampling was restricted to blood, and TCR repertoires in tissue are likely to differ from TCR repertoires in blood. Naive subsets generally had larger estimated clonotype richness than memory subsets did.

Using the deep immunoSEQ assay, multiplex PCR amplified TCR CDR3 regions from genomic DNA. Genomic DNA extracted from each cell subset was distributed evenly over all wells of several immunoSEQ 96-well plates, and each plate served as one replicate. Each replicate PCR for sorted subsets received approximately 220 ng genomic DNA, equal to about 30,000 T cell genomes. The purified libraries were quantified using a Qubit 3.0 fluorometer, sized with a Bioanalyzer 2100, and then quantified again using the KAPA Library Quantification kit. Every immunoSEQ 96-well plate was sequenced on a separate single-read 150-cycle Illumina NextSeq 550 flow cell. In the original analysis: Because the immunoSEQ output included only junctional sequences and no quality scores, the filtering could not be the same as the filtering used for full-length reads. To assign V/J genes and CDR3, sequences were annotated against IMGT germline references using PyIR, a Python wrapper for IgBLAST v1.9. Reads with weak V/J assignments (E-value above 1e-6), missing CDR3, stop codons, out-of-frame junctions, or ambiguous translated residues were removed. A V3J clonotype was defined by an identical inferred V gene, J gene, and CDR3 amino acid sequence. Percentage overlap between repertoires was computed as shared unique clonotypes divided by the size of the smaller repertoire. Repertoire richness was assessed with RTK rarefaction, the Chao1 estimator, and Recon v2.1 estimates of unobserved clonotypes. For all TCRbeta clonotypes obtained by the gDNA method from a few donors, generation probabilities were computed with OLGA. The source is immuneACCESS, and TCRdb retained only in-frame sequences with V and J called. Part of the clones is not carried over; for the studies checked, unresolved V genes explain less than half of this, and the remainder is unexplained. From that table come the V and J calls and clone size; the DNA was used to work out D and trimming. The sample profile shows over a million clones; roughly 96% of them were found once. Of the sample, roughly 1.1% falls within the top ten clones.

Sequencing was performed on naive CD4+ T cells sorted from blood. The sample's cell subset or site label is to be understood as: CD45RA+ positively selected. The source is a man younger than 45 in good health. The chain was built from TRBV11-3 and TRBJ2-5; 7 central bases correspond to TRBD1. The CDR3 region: CASKGGSETQYF. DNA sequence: TGTGCCAGCAAAGGGGGCTCAGAGACCCAGTACTTC.